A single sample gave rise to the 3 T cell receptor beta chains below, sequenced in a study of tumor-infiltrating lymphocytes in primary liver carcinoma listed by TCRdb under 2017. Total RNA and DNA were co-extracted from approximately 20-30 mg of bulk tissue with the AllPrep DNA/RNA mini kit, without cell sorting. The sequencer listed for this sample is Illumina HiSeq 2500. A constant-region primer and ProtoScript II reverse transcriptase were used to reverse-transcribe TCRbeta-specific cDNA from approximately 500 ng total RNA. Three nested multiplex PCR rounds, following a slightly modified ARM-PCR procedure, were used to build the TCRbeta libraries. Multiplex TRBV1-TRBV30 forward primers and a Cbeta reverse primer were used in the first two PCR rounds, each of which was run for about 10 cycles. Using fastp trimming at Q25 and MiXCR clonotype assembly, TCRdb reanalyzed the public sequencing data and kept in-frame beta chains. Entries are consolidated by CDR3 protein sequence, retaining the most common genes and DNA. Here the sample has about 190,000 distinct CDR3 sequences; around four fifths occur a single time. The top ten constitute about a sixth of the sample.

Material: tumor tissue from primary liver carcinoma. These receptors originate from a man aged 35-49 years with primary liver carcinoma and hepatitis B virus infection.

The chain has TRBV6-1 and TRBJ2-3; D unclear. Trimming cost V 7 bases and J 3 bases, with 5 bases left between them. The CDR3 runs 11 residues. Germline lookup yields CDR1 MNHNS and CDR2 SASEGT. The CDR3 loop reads CASNHTDTQYF. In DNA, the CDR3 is TGTGCCAGCAACCATACAGATACGCAGTATTTT.

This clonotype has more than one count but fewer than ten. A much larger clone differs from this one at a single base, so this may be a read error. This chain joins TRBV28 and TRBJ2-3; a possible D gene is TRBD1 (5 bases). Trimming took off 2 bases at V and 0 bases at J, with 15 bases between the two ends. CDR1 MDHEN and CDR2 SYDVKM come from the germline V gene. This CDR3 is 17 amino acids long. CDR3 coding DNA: TGTGCCAGCAGTTTAGAGATTATGGGGCCTAGCACAGATACGCAGTATTTT. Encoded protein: CASSLEIMGPSTDTQYF.

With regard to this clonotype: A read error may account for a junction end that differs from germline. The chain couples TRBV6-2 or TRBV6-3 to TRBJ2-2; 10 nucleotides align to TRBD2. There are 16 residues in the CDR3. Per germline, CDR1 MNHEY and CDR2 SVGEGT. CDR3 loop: CASSPSGSRITGELFF. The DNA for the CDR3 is TGTGCAAGCAGTCCTAGCGGGAGTCGGATCACCGGAGAGCTGTTTTTT.